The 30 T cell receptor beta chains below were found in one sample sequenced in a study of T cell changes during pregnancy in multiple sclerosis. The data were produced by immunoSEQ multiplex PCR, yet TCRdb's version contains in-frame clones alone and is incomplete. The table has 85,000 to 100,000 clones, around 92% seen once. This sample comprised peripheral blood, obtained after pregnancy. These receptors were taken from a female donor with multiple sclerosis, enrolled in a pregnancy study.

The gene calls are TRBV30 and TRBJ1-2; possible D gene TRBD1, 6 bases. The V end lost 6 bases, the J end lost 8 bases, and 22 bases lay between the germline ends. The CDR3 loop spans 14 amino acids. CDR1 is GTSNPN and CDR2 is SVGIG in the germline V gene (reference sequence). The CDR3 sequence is CACYPPKQGRGYTF. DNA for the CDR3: TGTGCCTGCTATCCACCGAAACAGGGTAGGGGCTACACCTTC.

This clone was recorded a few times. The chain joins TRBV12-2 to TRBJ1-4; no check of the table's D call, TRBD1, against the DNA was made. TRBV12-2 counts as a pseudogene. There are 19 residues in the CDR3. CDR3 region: CASRSIGTGGYQMNEKLFF. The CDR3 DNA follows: TGTGCAAGTCGCTCTATTGGGACAGGGGGATATCAAATGAATGAAAAACTGTTTTTT.

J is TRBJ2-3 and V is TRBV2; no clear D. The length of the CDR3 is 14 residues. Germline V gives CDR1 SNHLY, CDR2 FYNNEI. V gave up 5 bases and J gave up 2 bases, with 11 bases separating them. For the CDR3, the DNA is TGTGCCAGCAGTTCGATTACTGTCACAGATACGCAGTATTTT. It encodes CASSSITVTDTQYF.

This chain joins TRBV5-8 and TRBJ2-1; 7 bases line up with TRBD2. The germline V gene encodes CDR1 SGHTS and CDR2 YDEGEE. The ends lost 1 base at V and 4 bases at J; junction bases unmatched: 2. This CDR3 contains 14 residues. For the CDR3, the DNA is TGTGCCAGCAGCTTGACTAGCGAATACAATGAGCAGTTCTTC. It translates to CASSLTSEYNEQFF.

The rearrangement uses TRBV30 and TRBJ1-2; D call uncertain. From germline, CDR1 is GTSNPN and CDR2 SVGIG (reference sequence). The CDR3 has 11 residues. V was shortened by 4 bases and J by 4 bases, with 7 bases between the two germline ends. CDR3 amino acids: CAWMDFYGYTF. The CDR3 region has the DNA TGTGCCTGGATGGACTTCTATGGCTACACCTTC. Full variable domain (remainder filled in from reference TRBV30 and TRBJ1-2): SQTIHQWPATLVQPVGSPLSLECTVEGTSNPNLYWYRQAAGRGLQLLFYSVGIGQISSEVPQNLSASRPQDRQFILSSKKLLLSDSGFYLCAWMDFYGYTFGSGTRLTVV.

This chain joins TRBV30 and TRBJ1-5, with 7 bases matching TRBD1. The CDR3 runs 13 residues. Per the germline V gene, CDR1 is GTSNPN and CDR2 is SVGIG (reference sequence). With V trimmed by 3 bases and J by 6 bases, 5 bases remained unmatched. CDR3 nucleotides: TGTGCCTGGAGCACAGGGGAAGGTCAGCCCCAGCATTTT. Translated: CAWSTGEGQPQHF.

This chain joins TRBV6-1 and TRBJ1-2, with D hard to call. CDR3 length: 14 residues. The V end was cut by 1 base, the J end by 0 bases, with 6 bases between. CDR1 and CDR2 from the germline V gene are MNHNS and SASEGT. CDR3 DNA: TGTGCCAGCAGTGAAGATGGAGCTAACTATGGCTACACCTTC. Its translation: CASSEDGANYGYTF.

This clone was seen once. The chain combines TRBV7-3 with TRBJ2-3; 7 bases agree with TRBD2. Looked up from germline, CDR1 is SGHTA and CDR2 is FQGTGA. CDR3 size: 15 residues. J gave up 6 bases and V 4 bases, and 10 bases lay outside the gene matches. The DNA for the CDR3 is TGTGCCAGCAGCTCCGTCAGCGGGGCACCGGATACGCAGTATTTT. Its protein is CASSSVSGAPDTQYF.

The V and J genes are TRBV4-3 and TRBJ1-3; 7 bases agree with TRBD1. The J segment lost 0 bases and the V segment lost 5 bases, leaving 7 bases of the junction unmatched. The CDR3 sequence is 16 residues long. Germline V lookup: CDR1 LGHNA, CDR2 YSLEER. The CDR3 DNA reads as TGCGCCAGCAGCTTCCAGGGACAGTTCTCTGGAAACACCATATATTTT. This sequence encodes CASSFQGQFSGNTIYF.

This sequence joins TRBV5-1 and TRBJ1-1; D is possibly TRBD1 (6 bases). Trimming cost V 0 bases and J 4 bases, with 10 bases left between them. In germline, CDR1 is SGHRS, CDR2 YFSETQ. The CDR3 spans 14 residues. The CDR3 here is CASSLVGGGTEAFF. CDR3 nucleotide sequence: TGCGCCAGCAGCTTGGTGGGAGGGGGCACTGAAGCTTTCTTT.

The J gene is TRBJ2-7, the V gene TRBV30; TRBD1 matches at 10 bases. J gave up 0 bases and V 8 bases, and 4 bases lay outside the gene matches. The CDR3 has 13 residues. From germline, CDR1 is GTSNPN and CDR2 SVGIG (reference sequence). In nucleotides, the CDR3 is TGTGCCGGACGGGACAGGGGCTCCTACGAGCAGTACTTC. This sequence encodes CAGRDRGSYEQYF.

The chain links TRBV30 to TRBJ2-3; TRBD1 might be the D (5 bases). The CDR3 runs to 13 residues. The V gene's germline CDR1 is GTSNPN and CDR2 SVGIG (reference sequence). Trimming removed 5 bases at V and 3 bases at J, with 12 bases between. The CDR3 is CAWSGWKTDTQYF. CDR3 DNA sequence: TGTGCCTGGTCAGGGTGGAAAACAGATACGCAGTATTTT.

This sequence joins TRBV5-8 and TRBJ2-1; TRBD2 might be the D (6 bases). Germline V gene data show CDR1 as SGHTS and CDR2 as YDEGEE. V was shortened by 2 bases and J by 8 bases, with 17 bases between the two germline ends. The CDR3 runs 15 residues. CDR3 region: CASSLAGLHSDEQFF. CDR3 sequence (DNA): TGTGCCAGCAGCTTAGCGGGTCTCCACTCCGATGAGCAGTTCTTC.

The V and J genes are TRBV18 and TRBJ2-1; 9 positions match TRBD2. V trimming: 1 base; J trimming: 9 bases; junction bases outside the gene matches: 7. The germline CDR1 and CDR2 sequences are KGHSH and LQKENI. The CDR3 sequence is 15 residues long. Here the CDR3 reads CASSPLLAGHSEQFF. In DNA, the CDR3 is TGTGCCAGCTCACCACTCCTAGCGGGACATAGTGAGCAGTTCTTC.

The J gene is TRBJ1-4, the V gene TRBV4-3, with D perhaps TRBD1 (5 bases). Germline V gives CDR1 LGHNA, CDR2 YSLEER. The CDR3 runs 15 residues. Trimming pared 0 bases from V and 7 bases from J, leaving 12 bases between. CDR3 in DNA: TGCGCCAGCAGCCAAGAAACAGGACGTGTTGAAAAACTGTTTTTT. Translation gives CASSQETGRVEKLFF.

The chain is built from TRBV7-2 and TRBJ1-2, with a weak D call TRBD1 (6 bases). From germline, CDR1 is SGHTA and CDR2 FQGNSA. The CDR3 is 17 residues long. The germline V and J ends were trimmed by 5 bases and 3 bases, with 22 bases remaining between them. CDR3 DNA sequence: TGTGCCAGCAGCCGCCCCCAACAGGGTTACTTTCACTATGGCTACACCTTC. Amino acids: CASSRPQQGYFHYGYTF.

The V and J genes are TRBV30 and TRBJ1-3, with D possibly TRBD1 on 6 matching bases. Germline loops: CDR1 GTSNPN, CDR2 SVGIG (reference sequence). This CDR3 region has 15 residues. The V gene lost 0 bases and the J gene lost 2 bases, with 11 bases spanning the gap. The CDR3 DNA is TGTGCCTGGAGTGTTTCGGGGGGCCCTGGAAACACCATATATTTT. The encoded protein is CAWSVSGGPGNTIYF.

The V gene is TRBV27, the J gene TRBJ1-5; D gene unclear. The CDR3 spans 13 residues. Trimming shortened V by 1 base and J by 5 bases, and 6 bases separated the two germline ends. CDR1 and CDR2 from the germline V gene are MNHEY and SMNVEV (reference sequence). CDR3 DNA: TGTGCCAGCAGTTTATTGGCAGATCAGCCCCAGCATTTT. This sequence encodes CASSLLADQPQHF.

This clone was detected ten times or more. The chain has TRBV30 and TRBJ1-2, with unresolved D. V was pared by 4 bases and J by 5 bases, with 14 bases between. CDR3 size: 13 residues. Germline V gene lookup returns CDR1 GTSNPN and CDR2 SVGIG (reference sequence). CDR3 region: CAWTPGVRYGYTF. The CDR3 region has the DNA TGTGCCTGGACTCCCGGGGTTAGGTATGGCTACACCTTC.

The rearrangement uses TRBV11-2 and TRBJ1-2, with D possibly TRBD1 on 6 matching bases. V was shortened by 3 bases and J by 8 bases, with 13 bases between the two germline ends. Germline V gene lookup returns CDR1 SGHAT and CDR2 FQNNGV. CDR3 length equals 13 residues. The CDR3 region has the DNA TGTGCCAGCAGCTTTACAGGGTACGAAGGCTACACCTTC. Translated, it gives CASSFTGYEGYTF.

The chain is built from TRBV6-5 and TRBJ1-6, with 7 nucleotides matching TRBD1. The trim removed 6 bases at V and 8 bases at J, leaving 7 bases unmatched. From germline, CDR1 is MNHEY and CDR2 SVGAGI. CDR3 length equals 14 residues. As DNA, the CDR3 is TGTGCCAGCAGCCTTGGGACAGATTATTCACCCCTCCACTTT. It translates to CASSLGTDYSPLHF.

CDR3 DNA: TGTGCCAGCAGGGAATCACTGGACAATGAGCAGTTCTTC. The encoded protein is CASRESLDNEQFF. The chain carries TRBV2 and TRBJ2-1; D is ambiguous. The CDR3 contains 13 residues. V was shortened by 6 bases and J by 5 bases, with 11 bases between the two germline ends. Germline V gives CDR1 SNHLY, CDR2 FYNNEI. Supplemented by reference TRBV2 and TRBJ2-1, the full variable domain reads EPEVTQTPSHQVTQMGQEVILRCVPISNHLYFYWYRQILGQKVEFLVSFYNNEISEKSEIFDDQFSVERPDGSNFTLKIRSTKLEDSAMYFCASRESLDNEQFFGPGTRLTVL.

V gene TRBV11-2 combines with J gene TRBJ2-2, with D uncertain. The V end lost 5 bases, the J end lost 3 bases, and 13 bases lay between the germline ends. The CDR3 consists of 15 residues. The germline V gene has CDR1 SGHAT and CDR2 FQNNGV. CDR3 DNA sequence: TGTGCCAGCAGCCTCGCCGGGTCCTACACCGGGGAGCTGTTTTTT. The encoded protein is CASSLAGSYTGELFF.

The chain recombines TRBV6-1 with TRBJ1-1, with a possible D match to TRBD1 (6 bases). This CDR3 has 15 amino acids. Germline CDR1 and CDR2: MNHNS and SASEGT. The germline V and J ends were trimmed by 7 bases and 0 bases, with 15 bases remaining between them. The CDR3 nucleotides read TGTGCCAGCACTGATGGGACACCTATGAACACTGAAGCTTTCTTT. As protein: CASTDGTPMNTEAFF.

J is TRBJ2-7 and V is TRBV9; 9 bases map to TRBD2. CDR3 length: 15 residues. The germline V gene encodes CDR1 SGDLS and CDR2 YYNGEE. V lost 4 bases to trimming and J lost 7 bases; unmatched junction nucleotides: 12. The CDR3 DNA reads TGTGCCAGCAGCTCCCATGGTAGCGGGAGACAAGAGCAGTACTTC. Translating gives CASSSHGSGRQEQYF.

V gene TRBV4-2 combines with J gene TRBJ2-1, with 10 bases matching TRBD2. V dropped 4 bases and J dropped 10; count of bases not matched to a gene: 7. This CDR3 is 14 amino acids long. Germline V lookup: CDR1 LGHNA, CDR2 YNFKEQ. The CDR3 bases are TGTGCCAGCAGCCGCACTATAGCGGGAGGCGAGCAGTTCTTC. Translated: CASSRTIAGGEQFF.

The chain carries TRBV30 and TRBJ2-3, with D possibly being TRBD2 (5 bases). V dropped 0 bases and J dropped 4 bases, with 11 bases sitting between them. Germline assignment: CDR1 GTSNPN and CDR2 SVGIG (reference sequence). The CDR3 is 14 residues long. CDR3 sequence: CAWSVGLAADTQYF. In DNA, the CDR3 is TGTGCCTGGAGTGTAGGGCTAGCCGCAGATACGCAGTATTTT.

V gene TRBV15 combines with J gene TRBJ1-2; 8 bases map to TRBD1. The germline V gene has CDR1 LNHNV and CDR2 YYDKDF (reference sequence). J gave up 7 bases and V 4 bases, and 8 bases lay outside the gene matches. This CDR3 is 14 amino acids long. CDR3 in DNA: TGTGCCACCAGCACTAGACAGACAGGGGTTGGCTACACCTTC. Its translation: CATSTRQTGVGYTF.

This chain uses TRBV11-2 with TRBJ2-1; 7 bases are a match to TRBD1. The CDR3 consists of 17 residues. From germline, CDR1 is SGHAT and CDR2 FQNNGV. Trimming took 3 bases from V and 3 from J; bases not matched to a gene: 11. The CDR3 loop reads CASSLYSPTGFYNEQFF. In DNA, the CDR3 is TGTGCCAGCAGCTTGTATTCCCCGACAGGGTTCTACAATGAGCAGTTCTTC.

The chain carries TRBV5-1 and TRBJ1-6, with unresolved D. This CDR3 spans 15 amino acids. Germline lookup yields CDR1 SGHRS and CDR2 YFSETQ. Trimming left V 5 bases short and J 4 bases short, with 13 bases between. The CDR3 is CASRAWSQYNSPLHF. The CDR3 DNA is TGCGCCAGCAGAGCTTGGTCTCAATATAATTCACCCCTCCACTTT.